This T cell receptor (beta chain) was sequenced in a study of blood T cell repertoires in COVID-19. Overall study: Some COVID-19 samples were acute and others convalescent; all came from the United States, Italy and Spain. PBMCs, B-cell-depleted T cells, or T cells were the source of the cDNA or gDNA that made up the material.

Authors' analysis steps: Estimates of nucleated cell counts were drawn from the amplification of reference gene primers. The table came from immunoSEQ multiplex PCR; TCRdb's copy has only in-frame clones and leaves some out. The DNA gave D and trimming, while V, J and clone size come from that table. The data hold 200,000 to 300,000 clones, with more than 70% observed a single time. This sequence was found in a woman in her 30s with COVID-19, enrolled during active disease. The source material was peripheral blood.

DNA for the CDR3: TGTGCCAGCAGTTATTTTGACGGAGCCAGCTCCTACGAGCAGTACTTC. Protein: CASSYFDGASSYEQYF. V usage is TRBV6-5 and J usage is TRBJ2-7, with D hard to call. Trimming took off 3 bases at V and 0 bases at J, with 15 bases between the two ends. The germline CDR1 and CDR2 sequences are MNHEY and SVGAGI. The CDR3 loop spans 16 amino acids.